These 9 T cell receptor beta chains share one sample of origin, sequenced in a study of cytomegalovirus exposure and HLA in healthy donors. 13 Jbeta primers and 60 Vbeta primers were used for the PCR. TCRdb's table, derived via immunoSEQ multiplex PCR, lists solely in-frame clones and lacks some. The sample lists about 120,000 clones, 75% to 85% occurring once. Sequencing used PBMCs. These receptor sequences come from a female donor in good health and CMV-seropositive.

The chain has TRBV7-3 and TRBJ1-3, with 10 nucleotides matching TRBD1. The junction had 6 bases not matched to a gene; V was cut back by 1 base and J by 6 bases. CDR1 SGHTA and CDR2 FQGTGA come from the germline V gene. The CDR3 runs to 16 residues. CDR3 region: CASSLSPGTGENTIYF. CDR3 bases: TGTGCCAGCAGCTTAAGTCCCGGGACAGGGGAAAACACCATATATTTT.

The chain carries TRBV5-6 and TRBJ1-5; a possible D gene is TRBD1 (5 bases). Trimming left V 2 bases short and J 7 bases short, with 16 bases between. This CDR3 is 15 amino acids long. The germline CDR1 and CDR2 sequences are SGHDT and YYEEEE. The CDR3: CASSLGGQGGQPQHF. The CDR3 bases are TGTGCCAGCAGCTTAGGTGGGCAGGGAGGCCAGCCCCAGCATTTT.

This sequence joins TRBV6-5 and TRBJ2-1, with 12 bases matching TRBD2. This CDR3 contains 15 residues. The V segment lost 6 bases and the J segment 8 bases; nucleotides outside the gene matches: 8. Germline values: CDR1 MNHEY, CDR2 SVGAGI. In nucleotides, the CDR3 is TGTGCCAGCAGGACCCTAGCGGGGGGGCGGGATGAGCAGTTCTTC. Protein sequence: CASRTLAGGRDEQFF.

The chain couples TRBV30 to TRBJ1-1, with TRBD1 as a possible D gene (6 bases). Germline CDR1 GTSNPN, CDR2 SVGIG (reference sequence). This CDR3 spans 13 amino acids. With 4 bases removed from V and 0 bases from J, the gap between germline ends came to 9 bases. The CDR3 DNA reads TGTGCCTGGAAAACAGGGTTGAACACTGAAGCTTTCTTT. Translated, it gives CAWKTGLNTEAFF.

This clone was found once. The CDR3 sequence: CASSVGEGRTDTQYF. CDR3 coding DNA: TGTGCCAGCAGCGTAGGAGAGGGCCGCACAGATACGCAGTATTTT. The chain uses TRBV9 and TRBJ2-3, with a weak D call TRBD2 (5 bases). Germline-derived CDR1 and CDR2 are SGDLS and YYNGEE. V was trimmed by 0 bases and J by 1 base, leaving 9 bases between them. The CDR3 spans 15 residues.

V gene TRBV2 combines with J gene TRBJ2-5; 8 nucleotides align to TRBD1. Trimming removed 6 bases from V and 6 bases from J; junction bases left unmatched: 9. The length of the CDR3 is 14 residues. The germline CDR1 and CDR2 sequences are SNHLY and FYNNEI. This CDR3 is CASSKSGGAQTQYF. In DNA, the CDR3 is TGTGCCAGCAGCAAATCAGGGGGCGCCCAGACCCAGTACTTC.

V usage is TRBV15 and J usage is TRBJ2-1; 10 nucleotides match TRBD1. After removal of 3 bases from V and 5 bases from J, the junction contained 7 bases not matched to a gene. There are 16 residues in the CDR3. Per germline, CDR1 LNHNV and CDR2 YYDKDF (reference sequence). The chain's CDR3 is CATSRSLGQGHNEQFF. The CDR3 DNA is TGTGCCACCAGCAGGTCCTTGGGACAGGGGCACAATGAGCAGTTCTTC.

This chain connects TRBV19 to TRBJ1-1, with unresolved D. The CDR3 runs 14 residues. CDR1 and CDR2 (germline): LNHDA, SQIVND (reference sequence). With 0 bases removed from V and 3 bases from J, the gap between germline ends came to 8 bases. DNA for the CDR3: TGTGCCAGTAGTATAGATCGAGTGTACACTGAAGCTTTCTTT. This gives the protein CASSIDRVYTEAFF.

This chain joins TRBV7-3 and TRBJ2-1, with 8 bases identical to TRBD1. CDR3 size: 15 residues. V was clipped by 5 bases and J by 2 bases; unmatched bases: 5. Germline assignment: CDR1 SGHTA and CDR2 FQGTGA. The CDR3 loop is CASSRQQGAYNEQFF. CDR3 bases: TGTGCCAGCAGCCGTCAACAGGGGGCCTACAATGAGCAGTTCTTC.